Described below is a single TCR beta chain sequence and its context. The data originate from a study of blood T cell repertoires in COVID-19. Background on the study: The United States, Italy and Spain provided the acute and convalescent COVID-19 samples. In each case, the material was cDNA or gDNA derived from T cells, B-cell-depleted T cells, or PBMCs.

Original analysis: For nucleated cells, counts were estimated from reference gene primer amplification. Data came from immunoSEQ multiplex PCR; TCRdb stores just in-frame clones and leaves some out. V and J calls and clone size are as listed in that table; D and trimming were resolved from the DNA. The sample shows over 200,000 clones, around 90% of them seen only once. Sequences were obtained from peripheral blood. The clonotype was recovered from a man aged 25-45 years with COVID-19, enrolled during active disease.

CDR3 residues: CASSLRSLGTYEQYF. The DNA of the CDR3 is TGTGCCAGCAGCTTAAGATCACTAGGGACCTACGAGCAGTACTTC. The chain has TRBV7-9 and TRBJ2-7, with D maybe TRBD2 (5 bases). Germline loops: CDR1 SEHNR, CDR2 FQNEAQ (reference sequence). The CDR3 is 15 amino acids. V lost 2 bases to trimming and J lost 2 bases, with 13 bases between them.